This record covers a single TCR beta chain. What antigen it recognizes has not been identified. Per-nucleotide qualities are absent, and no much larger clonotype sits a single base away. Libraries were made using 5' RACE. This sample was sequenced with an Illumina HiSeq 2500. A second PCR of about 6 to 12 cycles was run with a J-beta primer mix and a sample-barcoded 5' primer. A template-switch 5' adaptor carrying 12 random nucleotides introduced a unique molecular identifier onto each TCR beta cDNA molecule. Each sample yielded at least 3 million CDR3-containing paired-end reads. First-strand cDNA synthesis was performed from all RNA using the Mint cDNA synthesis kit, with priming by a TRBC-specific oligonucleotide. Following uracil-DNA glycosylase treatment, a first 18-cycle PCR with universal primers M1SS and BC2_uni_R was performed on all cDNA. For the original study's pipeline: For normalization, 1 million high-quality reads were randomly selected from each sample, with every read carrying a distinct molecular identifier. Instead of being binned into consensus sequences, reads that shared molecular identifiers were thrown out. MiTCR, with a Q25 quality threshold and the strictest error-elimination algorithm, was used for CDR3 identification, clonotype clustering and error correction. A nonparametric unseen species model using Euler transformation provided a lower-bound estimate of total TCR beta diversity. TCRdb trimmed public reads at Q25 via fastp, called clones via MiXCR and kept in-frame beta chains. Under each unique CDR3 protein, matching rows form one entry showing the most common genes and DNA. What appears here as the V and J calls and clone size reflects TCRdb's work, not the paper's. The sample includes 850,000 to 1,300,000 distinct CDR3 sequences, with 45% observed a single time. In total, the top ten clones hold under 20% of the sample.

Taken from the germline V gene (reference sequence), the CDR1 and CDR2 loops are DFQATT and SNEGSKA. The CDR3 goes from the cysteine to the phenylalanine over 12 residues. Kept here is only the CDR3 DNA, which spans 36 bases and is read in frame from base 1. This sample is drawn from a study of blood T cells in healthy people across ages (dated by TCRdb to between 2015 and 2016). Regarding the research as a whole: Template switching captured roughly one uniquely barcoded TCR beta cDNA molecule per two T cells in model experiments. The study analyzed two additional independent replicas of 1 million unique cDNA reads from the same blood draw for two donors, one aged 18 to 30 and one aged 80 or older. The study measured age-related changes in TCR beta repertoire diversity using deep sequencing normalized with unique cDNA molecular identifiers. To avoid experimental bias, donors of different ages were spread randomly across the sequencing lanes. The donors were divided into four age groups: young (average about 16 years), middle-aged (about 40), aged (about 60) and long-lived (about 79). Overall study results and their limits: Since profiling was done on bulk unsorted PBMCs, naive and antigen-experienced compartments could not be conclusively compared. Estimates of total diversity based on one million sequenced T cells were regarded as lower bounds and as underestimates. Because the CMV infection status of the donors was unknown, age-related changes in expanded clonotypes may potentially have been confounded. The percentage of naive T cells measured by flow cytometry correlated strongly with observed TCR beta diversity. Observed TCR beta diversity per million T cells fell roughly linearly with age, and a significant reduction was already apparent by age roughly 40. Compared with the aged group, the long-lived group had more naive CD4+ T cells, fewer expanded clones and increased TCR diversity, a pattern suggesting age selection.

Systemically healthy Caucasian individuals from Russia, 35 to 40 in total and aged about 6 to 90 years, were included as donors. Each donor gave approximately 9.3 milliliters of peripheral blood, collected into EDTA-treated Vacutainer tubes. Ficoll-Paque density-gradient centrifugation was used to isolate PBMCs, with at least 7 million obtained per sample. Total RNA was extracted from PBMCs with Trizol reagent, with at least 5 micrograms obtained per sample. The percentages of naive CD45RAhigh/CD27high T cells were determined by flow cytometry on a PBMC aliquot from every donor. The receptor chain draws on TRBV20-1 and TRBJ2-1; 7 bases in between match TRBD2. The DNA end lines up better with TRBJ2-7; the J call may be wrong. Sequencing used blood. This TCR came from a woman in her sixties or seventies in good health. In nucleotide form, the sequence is TGCAGTGCTACCCTAGCGGACAATGAGCAGTACTTC. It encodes CSATLADNEQYF.